The 2 T cell receptor beta chains below all came from one sample that was sequenced in a study of blood T cell repertoires in COVID-19. TCRdb keeps only in-frame clones here, not all; method: immunoSEQ multiplex PCR. This sample carries around 100,000 clones, roughly nine tenths of them seen once, and the ten largest clones take about 2.2%. Input material: peripheral blood. All receptors come from a man in his fifties or sixties with active COVID-19.

This clone showed up just once. The chain carries TRBV27 and TRBJ1-3; 7 bases align to TRBD1. V was pared by 3 bases and J by 2 bases, with 7 bases of the junction left unmatched. Germline V gene lookup returns CDR1 MNHEY and CDR2 SMNVEV (reference sequence). The length of the CDR3 is 16 residues. CDR3 DNA: TGTGCCAGCAGTTTGACAGGGCTTTTCACTGGAAACACCATATATTTT. Residues: CASSLTGLFTGNTIYF.

The chain links TRBV7-6 to TRBJ2-3; the match to TRBD2 covers 10 bases. Germline trimming cut 6 bases from V and 3 bases from J; bases unmatched to any gene: 6. In germline, CDR1 is SGHVS, CDR2 FNYEAQ. CDR3 length: 15 residues. The CDR3 region has the DNA TGTGCCAGCAGGGCTAGCGGGGGCCGTACAGATACGCAGTATTTT. Protein sequence: CASRASGGRTDTQYF.